The 25 T cell receptor beta chains given below trace back to one sample, sequenced in a study of CD8+CD57+ T cells in acquired aplastic anemia. TCR beta VDJ combinations and CDR3 sequences were profiled from genomic DNA. In TCRdb, the reads were re-called with MiXCR into one record per CDR3 protein. The table has 350,000 to 450,000 distinct CDR3 sequences, 55% to 75% seen once. Material: sorted CD4+, CD8+, or CD8+CD57+ T cells (not recorded which) from PBMCs. Source of these receptors: a human donor in good health, serving as a control.

The chain combines TRBV12-3 or TRBV12-4 with TRBJ2-7, with 8 bases identical to TRBD1. J lost 1 base, V lost 11 bases, and 16 bases had no gene match. This CDR3 is 16 amino acids long. The CDR3 loop is CAGRSSQGALSYEQYF. CDR3 nucleotide sequence: TGTGCCGGCCGTAGCTCTCAGGGGGCTTTATCCTACGAGCAGTACTTC.

The chain combines TRBV6-1 with TRBJ1-6, with TRBD1 matching over 7 bases. CDR1 MNHNS and CDR2 SASEGT come from the germline V gene. CDR3 length equals 15 residues. V shed 8 bases, J shed 8 bases, and the junction held 12 bases outside the gene matches. The CDR3 coding sequence is TGTGCCAGCTCGCAAACCGGGACAGCCGATTCACCCCTCCACTTT. Protein product: CASSQTGTADSPLHF.

The chain is built from TRBV9 and TRBJ2-5; D ambiguous. Trimming cost V 0 bases and J 13 bases, with 13 bases left between them. The CDR3 is made up of 12 amino acids. Germline loops: CDR1 SGDLS, CDR2 YYNGEE. DNA of the CDR3: TGTGCCAGCAGCGTAGTCGAAGAGAGCCGGTACTTC. Protein: CASSVVEESRYF.

This chain joins TRBV12-3 or TRBV12-4 and TRBJ2-3; 16 bases are a match to TRBD2. This CDR3 spans 16 amino acids. V dropped 6 bases and J dropped 4; count of bases not matched to a gene: 4. CDR3 coding DNA: TGTGCCAGCAGACGCGGGACTAGCGGGGGGGCAGATACGCAGTATTTT. This encodes CASRRGTSGGADTQYF.

V and J are TRBV7-9 and TRBJ1-1; 7 bases are a match to TRBD1. This CDR3 is 14 amino acids long. Trimming took 5 bases from V and 4 from J; bases not matched to a gene: 7. The germline V gene encodes CDR1 SEHNR and CDR2 FQNEAQ (reference sequence). The CDR3 coding sequence is TGTGCCAGCAGCCCAGGGGGTTCGGGCACTGAAGCTTTCTTT. This codes for CASSPGGSGTEAFF.

As concerns this clonotype: One end of the junction does not line up with germline, which may come from a read error. The rearrangement joins TRBV2 to TRBJ1-5; D remains ambiguous. Germline CDR1 reads SNHLY; CDR2 reads FYNNEI. The CDR3 loop spans 14 amino acids. The CDR3 here is CASSAGYRNEPQHF. As DNA, the CDR3 is TGTGCCAGCAGCGCAGGCTATAGAAATGAGCCTCAGCATTTT.

The CDR3 loop is CASSEDKYAGTGVKETQYF. The CDR3 DNA follows: TGTGCCAGCAGTGAGGACAAGTACGCCGGGACAGGGGTCAAAGAGACCCAGTACTTC. The V and J genes are TRBV15 and TRBJ2-5, with 10 bases aligning to TRBD1. Germline V gives CDR1 LNHNV, CDR2 YYDKDF (reference sequence). There are 19 residues in the CDR3. V was pared by 10 bases and J by 3 bases, with 23 bases of the junction left unmatched.

V is TRBV7-8 and J is TRBJ2-7; TRBD1 is a possible D gene (6 bases). CDR3 length: 13 residues. Trimming shortened V by 0 bases and J by 4 bases, and 7 bases separated the two germline ends. CDR1 is SGHVS, CDR2 FQNEAQ, per germline. The CDR3: CASSLAGAYEQYF. CDR3 bases: TGTGCCAGCAGCTTAGCGGGGGCGTACGAGCAGTACTTC.

A note on this clonotype: The junction departs from the called germline gene at one end, perhaps through a read error. The chain combines TRBV7-8 with TRBJ2-3, with D tentatively TRBD1 (5 bases). This CDR3 has 14 amino acids. The germline gives CDR1 SGHVS, CDR2 FQNEAQ. The CDR3 reads CASSLRPSTDTHTF. The CDR3 DNA reads as TGTGCCAGCAGCCTCCGCCCCTCGACAGATACGCACACCTTT. The full variable domain, completed using reference TRBV7-8 and TRBJ2-3, is GAGVSQSPRYKVAKRGQDVALRCDPISGHVSLFWYQQALGQGPEFLTYFQNEAQLDKSGLPSDRFFAERPEGSVSTLKIQRTQQEDSAVYLCASSLRPSTDTHTFGPGTRLTVL.

This clonotype was recorded at least ten times. This CDR3 reads CASSFGRIATNEKLFF. CDR3 nucleotide sequence: TGTGCCAGCAGTTTCGGGCGGATTGCAACTAATGAAAAACTGTTTTTT. The rearrangement uses TRBV12-3 or TRBV12-4 and TRBJ1-4; D ambiguous. The V end lost 3 bases, the J end lost 0 bases, and 11 bases lay between the germline ends. The CDR3 totals 16 residues.

About this clonotype itself: Lacking the conserved final phenylalanine or tryptophan, this CDR3 likely reflects a read error. The chain is built from TRBV20-1 and TRBJ2-7; perhaps D is TRBD1 or TRBD2 (6 bases each). The germline V gene has CDR1 DFQATT and CDR2 SNEGSKA (reference sequence). CDR3 length: 13 residues. DNA of the CDR3: TGCAGCGCTAGGGGGGACATCTCCTACGAGCAGTACCTC. This codes for CSARGDISYEQYL.

The chain has TRBV5-6 and TRBJ1-2; D is unresolved. Between the trimmed V and J ends, which lost 1 base and 3 bases, there was a span of 10 bases. The CDR3 runs 14 residues. Germline V gene lookup returns CDR1 SGHDT and CDR2 YYEEEE. As DNA, the CDR3 is TGTGCCAGCAGCTTGTTTGTGTTGGACTATGGCTACACCTTC. Translated: CASSLFVLDYGYTF.

The J gene is TRBJ2-3, the V gene TRBV12-3 or TRBV12-4; D unresolved. With 6 bases removed from V and 1 base from J, the gap between germline ends came to 11 bases. This CDR3 has 14 residues. The CDR3 nucleotides read TGTGCCAGCAGCTCCCTTGATGGCACAGATACGCAGTATTTT. Translation: CASSSLDGTDTQYF.

This clonotype showed up many times. V and J are TRBV2 and TRBJ2-2; the D is unclear. CDR3 length: 16 amino acids. CDR1 SNHLY and CDR2 FYNNEI come from the germline V gene. With 1 base removed from V and 4 bases from J, the gap between germline ends came to 13 bases. The CDR3 loop is CASSEEGGPGTGELFF. The CDR3 bases are TGTGCCAGCAGTGAAGAAGGCGGTCCGGGCACCGGGGAGCTGTTTTTT. Looking up the rest from reference TRBV2 and TRBJ2-2 gives the full variable domain: EPEVTQTPSHQVTQMGQEVILRCVPISNHLYFYWYRQILGQKVEFLVSFYNNEISEKSEIFDDQFSVERPDGSNFTLKIRSTKLEDSAMYFCASSEEGGPGTGELFFGEGSRLTVL.

The chain employs TRBV7-3 and TRBJ2-3; TRBD2 is a possible D gene (5 bases). Germline loops: CDR1 SGHTA, CDR2 FQGTGA. CDR3 length equals 15 residues. Trimming took 6 bases from V and 15 from J, leaving 28 bases between them. CDR3 residues: CASSGLSRDYGYTYF. DNA for the CDR3: TGTGCCAGCAGTGGATTGTCCAGAGACTATGGCTACACCTATTTT.

As concerns this clonotype: Because it lacks the conserved phenylalanine or tryptophan at the end, this CDR3 is likely a read error. The limits of the CDR3 on the DNA are not certain, so only TCRdb's listed CDR3 is given. The chain is built from TRBV7-9 and TRBJ2-1; the listed D gene, TRBD1, was not tested against the DNA. The CDR3 totals 15 residues, both ends included. The germline V gene encodes CDR1 SEHNR and CDR2 FQNEAQ (reference sequence). CDR3 loop: CASSLGTGGSSDLCL.

This rearrangement joins TRBV14 to TRBJ1-3; D gene unclear. Germline CDR1 reads SGHDN; CDR2 reads FVKESK. CDR3 length: 14 residues. Trimming stripped 6 bases from V and 0 bases from J, with 9 bases between. CDR3 DNA: TGTGCCAGCAGGGACCTTACCTCTGGAAACACCATATATTTT. Its translation: CASRDLTSGNTIYF.

The chain recombines TRBV19 with TRBJ2-4; tentatively, D is TRBD2 (7 bases). Germline V lookup: CDR1 LNHDA, CDR2 SQIVND (reference sequence). The length of the CDR3 is 16 residues. The V gene lost 7 bases and the J gene lost 1 base, with 17 bases spanning the gap. The CDR3 DNA sequence: TGTGCCAGTACCACAGGAGGCGGGGGCGCCAAAAACATTCAGTACTTC. As protein: CASTTGGGGAKNIQYF.

This chain connects TRBV4-3 to TRBJ1-1; perhaps TRBD1 as D (5 bases). Germline V lookup: CDR1 LGHNA, CDR2 YSLEER. The CDR3 has 15 amino acids. Deletions cut 0 bases from V and 1 base from J, with 9 bases between. CDR3 residues: CASSQEGRANTEAFF. In nucleotides, the CDR3 is TGCGCCAGCAGCCAAGAGGGCAGGGCGAACACTGAAGCTTTCTTT.

Ten or more counts support this clonotype. V and J are TRBV7-2 and TRBJ2-1; 7 nucleotides align to TRBD1. V was clipped by 5 bases and J by 4 bases; unmatched bases: 2. Per germline, CDR1 SGHTA and CDR2 FQGNSA. CDR3 length: 13 residues. CDR3 residues: CASSETGYNEQFF. The CDR3 bases are TGTGCCAGCAGCGAGACAGGGTACAATGAGCAGTTCTTC. The full variable domain, completed using reference TRBV7-2 and TRBJ2-1, is GAGVSQSPSNKVTEKGKDVELRCDPISGHTALYWYRQSLGQGLEFLIYFQGNSAPDKSGLPSDRFSAERTGGSVSTLTIQRTQQEDSAVYLCASSETGYNEQFFGPGTRLTVL.

Details on this clonotype: This CDR3 fails to terminate in the conserved phenylalanine or tryptophan, so it likely reflects a read error. No DNA is shown, since the ends of the CDR3 on it are uncertain; the CDR3 is the one TCRdb lists. The genes are TRBV10-3 and TRBJ2-5; the table's TRBD1 call for D was not verified on the DNA. CDR1 is ENHRY, CDR2 SYGVKD, per germline. The CDR3 sequence runs 16 residues, both termini included. The CDR3 here is CAIREPDRTYGYTFGS.

This clonotype was detected ten times or more. Here the CDR3 reads CASSPTGVVEQYF. The CDR3 DNA follows: TGTGCCAGCAGCCCAACAGGGGTCGTCGAGCAGTACTTC. The chain carries TRBV7-3 and TRBJ2-7; 7 bases are a match to TRBD1. Germline assignment: CDR1 SGHTA and CDR2 FQGTGA. V trimming: 5 bases; J trimming: 6 bases; junction bases outside the gene matches: 7. The CDR3 sequence is 13 residues long.

The rearrangement joins TRBV19 to TRBJ1-5; the match to TRBD1 covers 8 bases. CDR1 is LNHDA, CDR2 SQIVND, per germline (reference sequence). The CDR3 spans 15 residues. Trimming removed 5 bases from V and 5 bases from J; junction bases left unmatched: 8. CDR3 bases: TGTGCCAGTAGTGTGCAGGGGGCGGGGTATCAGCCCCAGCATTTT. Residues: CASSVQGAGYQPQHF.

V usage is TRBV20-1 and J usage is TRBJ1-5; 9 bases are shared with TRBD1. V trimming: 6 bases; J trimming: 5 bases; junction bases outside the gene matches: 5. This CDR3 comprises 13 residues. Germline V CDR1 and CDR2: DFQATT, SNEGSKA (reference sequence). CDR3 residues: CSAQGQGYQPQHF. CDR3 DNA sequence: TGCAGTGCGCAGGGACAGGGATATCAGCCCCAGCATTTT.

This rearrangement joins TRBV9 to TRBJ2-5; D perhaps matches TRBD2 (6 bases). The length of the CDR3 is 15 residues. Looked up from germline, CDR1 is SGDLS and CDR2 is YYNGEE. Trimming took off 2 bases at V and 5 bases at J, with 16 bases between the two ends. CDR3 in amino acids: CASSVVATAGETQYF. CDR3 nucleotide sequence: TGTGCCAGCAGCGTCGTGGCGACGGCGGGGGAGACCCAGTACTTC.